Below, 31 T cell receptor beta chains from the same sample are listed, as sequenced in a study of cytomegalovirus exposure and HLA in healthy donors. Vbeta (60) and Jbeta (13) primers were used in the PCR. The method was immunoSEQ multiplex PCR; TCRdb's version includes in-frame clones alone and lacks a portion of them. Of fewer than 35,000 clones detected, approximately 87% appear once; the ten largest clones hold about 2.5%. The sample consisted of PBMCs. These receptors originate from a boy between 10 and 17 years old in good health and CMV-seronegative.

In this sample, this clone turned up once. J is TRBJ1-6 and V is TRBV7-9, with 8 bases fitting TRBD1. The V gene end was trimmed by 4 bases and the J gene end by 5 bases; junction bases not matched to a gene: 7. The CDR3 has 16 amino acids. Germline-derived CDR1 and CDR2 are SEHNR and FQNEAQ (reference sequence). CDR3 sequence: CASSSPKTGDNSPLHF. As DNA, the CDR3 is TGTGCCAGCAGCTCCCCCAAGACAGGGGATAATTCACCCCTCCACTTT.

The chain has TRBV7-3 and TRBJ2-3; 11 positions match TRBD2. Germline trimming cut 6 bases from V and 5 bases from J; bases unmatched to any gene: 7. The CDR3 length is 15 residues. The germline V gene has CDR1 SGHTA and CDR2 FQGTGA. The CDR3 region is CASRATSGGLDTQYF. The CDR3 nucleotides are TGTGCCAGCAGGGCTACTAGCGGGGGACTAGATACGCAGTATTTT.

The chain combines TRBV12-5 with TRBJ1-3; D is ambiguous. Germline V gene data show CDR1 as LGHNT and CDR2 as FRNRAP. The CDR3 spans 16 residues. V lost 3 bases, J lost 0 bases, and 12 bases lay in between. In DNA form, the CDR3 reads TGTGCTAGTGGTTTTATTCTCCGGGGCTCTGGAAACACCATATATTTT. This encodes CASGFILRGSGNTIYF.

The chain joins TRBV6-1 to TRBJ2-1, with 9 bases that match TRBD1. With 6 bases clipped from V and 4 bases from J, the junction kept 4 bases outside the gene matches. The CDR3 contains 14 residues. Per the germline V gene, CDR1 is MNHNS and CDR2 is SASEGT. CDR3 amino acids: CASRRDRAYNEQFF. CDR3 DNA sequence: TGTGCCAGCAGACGGGACAGGGCTTACAATGAGCAGTTCTTC.

The genes are TRBV13 and TRBJ2-2, with D unclear. V lost 5 bases and J 7 bases, leaving 20 bases between the germline ends. The CDR3 length is 16 residues. Germline V gene data show CDR1 as PRHDT and CDR2 as FYEKMQ (reference sequence). The CDR3 coding sequence is TGTGCCAGCAGCCTACTAAGGTCCCTATCTGACGGGGAGCTGTTTTTT. It specifies CASSLLRSLSDGELFF.

The chain employs TRBV7-2 and TRBJ1-5; D not resolved. The CDR3 totals 15 residues. Trimming pared 8 bases from V and 2 bases from J, leaving 16 bases between. Germline V gene sequence: CDR1 SGHTA, CDR2 FQGNSA. CDR3 DNA: TGTGCCAGCTCTGCCCGCATTGAGGGCAATCAGCCCCAGCATTTT. The encoded protein is CASSARIEGNQPQHF.

The chain employs TRBV15 and TRBJ1-1; D is perhaps TRBD1 (5 bases). Germline V gives CDR1 LNHNV, CDR2 YYDKDF (reference sequence). CDR3 length: 15 amino acids. Trimming took off 0 bases at V and 4 bases at J, with 12 bases between the two ends. CDR3 residues: CATSRDRGGGTEAFF. In nucleotides, the CDR3 is TGTGCCACCAGCAGAGATCGGGGGGGAGGCACTGAAGCTTTCTTT.

The rearrangement links TRBV14 to TRBJ2-4; 7 nucleotides line up with TRBD1. J gave up 9 bases and V 1 base, and 6 bases lay outside the gene matches. CDR1 is SGHDN and CDR2 is FVKESK in the germline V gene. The CDR3 length is 14 residues. CDR3 in amino acids: CASSQGDRAVIQYF. The CDR3 bases are TGTGCCAGCAGCCAAGGTGACAGGGCGGTCATTCAGTACTTC.

The chain has TRBV19 and TRBJ2-7, with 8 bases matching TRBD2. V was clipped by 6 bases and J by 4 bases; unmatched bases: 11. The germline CDR1 and CDR2 sequences are LNHDA and SQIVND (reference sequence). The length of the CDR3 is 15 residues. The CDR3 here is CASRQAGEHWYEQYF. Here the CDR3 DNA reads TGTGCCAGTAGGCAAGCGGGGGAGCACTGGTACGAGCAGTACTTC. Supplemented by reference TRBV19 and TRBJ2-7, the full variable domain reads DGGITQSPKYLFRKEGQNVTLSCEQNLNHDAMYWYRQDPGQGLRLIYYSQIVNDFQKGDIAEGYSVSREKKESFPLTVTSAQKNPTAFYLCASRQAGEHWYEQYFGPGTRLTVT.

The rearrangement links TRBV25-1 to TRBJ2-1; weak D call: TRBD1 (5 bases). V gave up 2 bases and J gave up 0 bases, with 14 bases separating them. Germline-derived CDR1 and CDR2 are MGHDK and SYGVNS. This CDR3 region has 17 residues. In DNA form, the CDR3 reads TGTGCCAGCAGTGAAATAAAAACAGGAAGCTCCTACAATGAGCAGTTCTTC. Protein: CASSEIKTGSSYNEQFF.

This clone has just a few counts. This chain uses TRBV4-3 with TRBJ2-3; no clear D gene. The CDR3 has 16 residues. The V gene lost 0 bases and the J gene lost 5 bases, with 15 bases spanning the gap. The germline V gene encodes CDR1 LGHNA and CDR2 YSLEER. CDR3 nucleotide sequence: TGCGCCAGCAGCCAAGATAGACTCGCTTTAGAAGATACGCAGTATTTT. This gives the protein CASSQDRLALEDTQYF.

Concerning this clone: At one of its ends the junction is not consistent with the germline gene, which may arise from a read error. V and J are TRBV7-9 and TRBJ2-7; possibly TRBD1 for D (6 bases). The CDR3 is 16 residues long. Germline assignment: CDR1 SEHNR and CDR2 FQNEAQ (reference sequence). The CDR3 region is CSSSPRGQVVVYEQYF. The CDR3 bases are TGTTCCAGCAGCCCCAGGGGTCAGGTGGTAGTCTACGAGCAGTACTTC.

The chain carries TRBV4-3 and TRBJ1-4; no clear D gene. In germline, CDR1 is LGHNA, CDR2 YSLEER. With 1 base removed from V and 3 bases from J, the gap between germline ends came to 12 bases. The CDR3 spans 16 residues. CDR3 bases: TGCGCCAGCAGCCAAGGTTGGAGGGCGGCTAATGAAAAACTGTTTTTT. Encoded protein: CASSQGWRAANEKLFF.

This chain connects TRBV14 to TRBJ2-3; TRBD1 is a possible D gene (6 bases). The ends were cut back, 4 bases at V and 4 bases at J, with 21 bases in the middle. Germline V gene lookup returns CDR1 SGHDN and CDR2 FVKESK. The CDR3 has 17 amino acids. The CDR3 DNA follows: TGTGCCAGCAGCCGAGGAAGGACAGACACCTTCCCAGATACGCAGTATTTT. Residues: CASSRGRTDTFPDTQYF.

The genes are TRBV19 and TRBJ1-5; 8 bases align to TRBD1. The CDR3 has 15 amino acids. The V and J ends lost 1 base and 4 bases, in that order; junction bases with no gene match: 3. Germline loops: CDR1 LNHDA, CDR2 SQIVND (reference sequence). CDR3 residues: CASSIAGTGNQPQHF. DNA for the CDR3: TGTGCCAGTAGTATAGCCGGGACAGGTAATCAGCCCCAGCATTTT.

The chain couples TRBV6-5 to TRBJ1-2, with D hard to call. The CDR3 runs to 14 residues. Germline V gene data show CDR1 as MNHEY and CDR2 as SVGAGI. The V end lost 5 bases, the J end lost 0 bases, and 10 bases lay between the germline ends. The CDR3 reads CASSRGSSNYGYTF. The CDR3 nucleotides are TGTGCCAGCAGTCGAGGGTCGTCTAACTATGGCTACACCTTC.

The genes are TRBV10-3 and TRBJ1-2, with 7 positions matching TRBD1. Trimming at V came to 2 bases and at J to 8 bases, leaving 11 bases not matched to a gene. The germline gives CDR1 ENHRY, CDR2 SYGVKD. The CDR3 runs 15 residues. The CDR3 is CAISEQGQISGGYTF. In DNA, the CDR3 is TGTGCCATCAGTGAGCAGGGACAGATCTCGGGGGGCTACACCTTC.

The chain recombines TRBV9 with TRBJ2-1; 12 nucleotides match TRBD2. The germline gives CDR1 SGDLS, CDR2 YYNGEE. The CDR3 runs 15 residues. V dropped 4 bases and J dropped 1; count of bases not matched to a gene: 0. CDR3 sequence: CASSTSGGSYNEQFF. In DNA, the CDR3 is TGTGCCAGCAGCACTAGCGGGGGGTCCTACAATGAGCAGTTCTTC.

With respect to this clone: Other nucleotide sequences from this sample produce the same CDR3. J is TRBJ1-5 and V is TRBV5-5; a weak D match, TRBD1 (5 bases). Trimming pared 0 bases from V and 1 base from J, leaving 5 bases between. Looked up from germline, CDR1 is SGHKS and CDR2 is YYEKEE (reference sequence). This CDR3 has 14 residues. Here the CDR3 reads CASSLGGSNQPQHF. The CDR3 nucleotides read TGTGCCAGCAGCTTGGGGGGCAGCAATCAGCCCCAGCATTTT.

The chain carries TRBV15 and TRBJ1-4, with TRBD1 matching 8 bases. Looked up from germline, CDR1 is LNHNV and CDR2 is YYDKDF (reference sequence). The CDR3 spans 15 residues. The junction had 3 bases not matched to a gene; V was cut back by 1 base and J by 5 bases. DNA for the CDR3: TGTGCCACCAGCAGAGCGGACAGGGCAAATGAAAAACTGTTTTTT. This translates into CATSRADRANEKLFF.

The chain has TRBV6-5 and TRBJ2-7; 9 bases agree with TRBD1. Trimming removed 7 bases from V and 4 bases from J; junction bases left unmatched: 8. The CDR3 sequence is 14 residues long. Germline assignment: CDR1 MNHEY and CDR2 SVGAGI. The CDR3: CASTPGQGKYEQYF. The CDR3 nucleotides are TGTGCCAGCACCCCGGGACAGGGAAAGTACGAGCAGTACTTC.

The chain recombines TRBV6-5 with TRBJ1-2, with 7 bases matching TRBD1. V lost 0 bases to trimming and J lost 8 bases; unmatched junction nucleotides: 12. This CDR3 is 16 amino acids long. CDR1 MNHEY and CDR2 SVGAGI come from the germline V gene. For the CDR3, the DNA is TGTGCCAGCAGTTACTCGACTGGGACAGTGAGAGGGGGCTACACCTTC. Translation gives CASSYSTGTVRGGYTF.

This chain uses TRBV29-1 with TRBJ2-5, with D possibly being TRBD2 (7 bases). The CDR3 consists of 16 residues. With 7 bases removed from V and 5 bases from J, the gap between germline ends came to 26 bases. Germline V gene lookup returns CDR1 SQVTM and CDR2 ANQGSEA. CDR3 region: CSGQGGDYPWWETQYF. The DNA for the CDR3 is TGCAGCGGTCAAGGGGGGGACTACCCGTGGTGGGAGACCCAGTACTTC.

This clone was recorded once. The CDR3 sequence: CASSLEQGGDTQYF. The CDR3 DNA is TGTGCCAGCAGCTTAGAACAGGGCGGGGATACGCAGTATTTT. The chain is built from TRBV7-8 and TRBJ2-3, with D perhaps matching TRBD1 (6 bases). Germline V lookup: CDR1 SGHVS, CDR2 FQNEAQ. The CDR3 totals 14 residues. The germline V and J ends were trimmed by 1 base and 6 bases, with 11 bases remaining between them.

The V and J genes are TRBV10-2 and TRBJ2-3, with 16 bases lining up with TRBD2. The CDR3 consists of 22 residues. Germline V gene sequence: CDR1 WSHSY, CDR2 SAAADI. J lost 0 bases, V lost 6 bases, and 18 bases had no gene match. CDR3 protein: CASRTLIKPGTSGGESTDTQYF. DNA of the CDR3: TGCGCCAGCAGAACCCTAATTAAGCCCGGGACTAGCGGGGGGGAAAGCACAGATACGCAGTATTTT.

This clone has just a few counts. This sequence joins TRBV6-5 and TRBJ2-7, with D possibly matching TRBD2 (6 bases). V lost 2 bases and J lost 7, with 12 bases in between. The CDR3 consists of 13 residues. CDR1 is MNHEY, CDR2 SVGAGI, per germline. As DNA, the CDR3 is TGTGCCAGCAGTTACGACGGGACTTTAGAGCAGTACTTC. The encoded protein is CASSYDGTLEQYF.

This clone was detected a few times. This chain uses TRBV28 with TRBJ2-5, with D possibly matching TRBD2 (6 bases). The end of the DNA aligns better with TRBJ2-7, so the J call may be wrong. The CDR3 sequence is 14 residues long. Per the germline V gene, CDR1 is MDHEN and CDR2 is SYDVKM. The DNA of the CDR3 is TGTGCCAGCAGTTCTGGCGGGACCCACTACGAGCAGTACTTC. Translation: CASSSGGTHYEQYF.

The V and J genes are TRBV28 and TRBJ2-5; D might be TRBD1 (5 bases). TRBJ2-7 matches the DNA end more closely, so the J call is doubtful. The CDR3 runs to 16 residues. Germline V CDR1 and CDR2: MDHEN, SYDVKM. The CDR3 is CASSLSRALLPYEQYF. CDR3 DNA sequence: TGTGCCAGCAGTTTAAGCAGGGCCTTACTACCCTACGAGCAGTACTTC.

The gene calls are TRBV15 and TRBJ2-2, with a tentative D call TRBD1 (5 bases). The CDR3 extends over 14 amino acids. The germline V gene encodes CDR1 LNHNV and CDR2 YYDKDF (reference sequence). The germline V and J ends were trimmed by 7 bases and 3 bases, with 12 bases remaining between them. DNA of the CDR3: TGTGCCACCACCACGACAGAGGACACCGGGGAGCTGTTTTTT. Translated, it gives CATTTTEDTGELFF. The whole variable domain, remainder taken from reference TRBV15 and TRBJ2-2, is DAMVIQNPRYQVTQFGKPVTLSCSQTLNHNVMYWYQQKSSQAPKLLFHYYDKDFNNEADTPDNFQSRRPNTSFCFLDIRSPGLGDTAMYLCATTTTEDTGELFFGEGSRLTVL.

This clone was detected a few times. The V and J genes are TRBV5-1 and TRBJ1-1, with D possibly being TRBD1 (5 bases). The CDR3 consists of 13 residues. V was cut by 6 bases and J by 0 bases, with 9 bases left in between. CDR1 is SGHRS, CDR2 YFSETQ, per germline. The CDR3, as DNA: TGCGCCAGCACAAAGGGGATGAACACTGAAGCTTTCTTT. It translates to CASTKGMNTEAFF. Based on the CDR3 plus reference TRBV5-1 and TRBJ1-1, the full variable domain is KAGVTQTPRYLIKTRGQQVTLSCSPISGHRSVSWYQQTPGQGLQFLFEYFSETQRNKGNFPGRFSGRQFSNSRSEMNVSTLELGDSALYLCASTKGMNTEAFFGQGTRLTVV.

This clone was counted once. In the same sample, other DNA sequences code for this CDR3. The rearrangement uses TRBV6-1 and TRBJ1-6; 9 bases align to TRBD1. J lost 4 bases, V lost 3 bases, and 4 bases had no gene match. Germline V CDR1 and CDR2: MNHNS, SASEGT. The CDR3 sequence is 16 residues long. Written as DNA, the CDR3 is TGTGCCAGCAGTGAGTTGGACAGGGGATATAATTCACCCCTCCACTTT. It yields the protein CASSELDRGYNSPLHF.